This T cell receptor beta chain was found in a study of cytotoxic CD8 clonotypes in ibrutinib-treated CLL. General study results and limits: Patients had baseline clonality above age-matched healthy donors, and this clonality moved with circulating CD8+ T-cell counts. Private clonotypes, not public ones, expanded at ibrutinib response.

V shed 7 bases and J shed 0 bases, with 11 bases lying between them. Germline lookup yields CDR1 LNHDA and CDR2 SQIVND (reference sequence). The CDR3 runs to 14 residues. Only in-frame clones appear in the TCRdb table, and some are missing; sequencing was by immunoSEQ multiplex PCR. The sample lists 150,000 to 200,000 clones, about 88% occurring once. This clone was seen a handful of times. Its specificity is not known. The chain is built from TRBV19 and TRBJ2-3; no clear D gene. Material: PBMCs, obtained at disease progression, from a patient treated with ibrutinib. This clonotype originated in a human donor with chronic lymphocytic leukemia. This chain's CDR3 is CASTLGPSTDTQYF. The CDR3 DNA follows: TGTGCCAGTACCTTAGGTCCGAGCACAGATACGCAGTATTTT.